The entry that follows covers one T cell receptor beta chain sequence. The antigen remains undetermined. Several immunoSEQ plates received, in even portions, the genomic DNA of each subset. TCRdb's copy holds only in-frame clones and misses some; the assay was immunoSEQ multiplex PCR. The profile shows under 1,100,000 clones, 75% of them singletons. The source of the sample is a study of shared clonotypes between healthy human individuals. Findings and caveats of the study: Sample collection involved blood only; tissue repertoires are likely different. Memory subsets generally showed smaller estimated richness than naive subsets did. Non-shared clonotypes had lower generation probabilities than clonotypes shared by all four sorted-subset donors.

This CDR3 spans 16 amino acids. J was trimmed by 1 base and V by 3 bases; bases with no gene match: 5. The germline V gene has CDR1 SGHDT and CDR2 YYEEEE. The chain employs TRBV5-6 and TRBJ2-1; 9 bases are a match to TRBD1. The TCR comes from a man younger than 30 in good health. Source material: memory CD4+ T cells sorted from blood. Noted subset: CD45RA-negative fraction. CDR3 nucleotides: TGTGCCAGCAGCTGGGGACAGGGAAGTTCCTACAATGAGCAGTTCTTC. It is translated as CASSWGQGSSYNEQFF.